A selection of T cell receptor beta chains follows, all from one sample in a study of OX40 agonist ivuxolimab in advanced cancers. Assay used: immunoSEQ multiplex PCR; TCRdb lists only in-frame clones, some missing. Altogether 45,000 to 75,000 clones are present, 65% to 85% being singletons, with the ten largest covering about 1.6%. This specimen was CD4+ or CD8+ T cells sorted from blood, taken in a trial of the OX40 agonist ivuxolimab. These receptors all stem from an adult with an advanced solid tumor such as melanoma, head and neck, liver or kidney cancer. CDR3s include the opening cysteine and the closing phenylalanine or tryptophan. The D gene is left open where the match is weak. Where a row states a size, it is once, few, many or the class of an expanded clone; other rows omit it.

CDR3 DNA	CDR3 protein	clone size	D gene	V gene	CDR3 length	J gene
TGTGCCAGCAGCGACGGCGGGGGGCCGAGGACTGAAGCTTTCTTT	CASSDGGGPRTEAFF	-	-	TRBV6-1	15	TRBJ1-1
TGCAGCGTTGATGAAAGGGGGAGTGGGTCCTGGAATGAGCAGTTCTTC	CSVDERGSGSWNEQFF	-	-	TRBV29-1	16	TRBJ2-1
TGTGCCAGCAGCCTACCCCCGGGACAGGGAAAGACCCAGTACTTC	CASSLPPGQGKTQYF	-	TRBD1	TRBV13	15	TRBJ2-5
TGTGCCACCAGCAGAGTTGGGTTGGGACAGGGTCCGGGGGGGGATAATGAAAAACTGTTTTTT	CATSRVGLGQGPGGDNEKLFF	-	TRBD1	TRBV15	21	TRBJ1-4
TGTGCCAGCTCGGGGGCGACAGGGTCTAACTATGGCTACACCTTC	CASSGATGSNYGYTF	-	TRBD1	TRBV18	15	TRBJ1-2
TGTGCCAGCAGCCCCCGGACGGAGAGCTCTGGAAACACCATATATTTT	CASSPRTESSGNTIYF	-	-	TRBV7-2	16	TRBJ1-3
TGCAGCGTCGACAGGGATGGCTACACCTTC	CSVDRDGYTF	-	TRBD1	TRBV29-1	10	TRBJ1-2
TGTGCCAGCAGCGTGGGACCGCAGTTCACAGATACGCAGTATTTT	CASSVGPQFTDTQYF	few	-	TRBV11-3	15	TRBJ2-3
TGTGCCAGCAGTGAAATGACTCTAGCCAAAAACATTCAGTACTTC	CASSEMTLAKNIQYF	-	-	TRBV2	15	TRBJ2-4
TGTGCCAGCACCCTTCCAGGGACTGAAGCTTTCTTT	CASTLPGTEAFF	-	-	TRBV7-9	12	TRBJ1-1
TGTGCCAGCAGCTTGCTGGGACAGTATAGCAATCAGCCCCAGCATTTT	CASSLLGQYSNQPQHF	-	TRBD1	TRBV5-6	16	TRBJ1-5
TGTGCCAGCAGCTTATCTCTGATGGGAGCCGGGGAGCTGTTTTTT	CASSLSLMGAGELFF	-	-	TRBV11-2	15	TRBJ2-2
TGTGCCAGCAGCTTCTTGGGGGCTAATGAAAAACTGTTTTTT	CASSFLGANEKLFF	-	-	TRBV5-5	14	TRBJ1-4
TGCAGCACCCCCAGGGTGGGTGGCACAGATACGCAGTATTTT	CSTPRVGGTDTQYF	-	-	TRBV29-1	14	TRBJ2-3
TGTGCCAGCAGCCTTTGGGGTAGCGGGGGAAGCCGGCAGTATTTT	CASSLWGSGGSRQYF	once	TRBD2	TRBV5-8	15	TRBJ2-3
TGTGCCAGCTCACCCCTGGGGCAGCCAAACTCTCCCAAAAACATTCAGTACTTC	CASSPLGQPNSPKNIQYF	few	-	TRBV18	18	TRBJ2-4
TGTGCCACCAGCAGAGGACAGCCGATTAACTATGGCTACACCTTC	CATSRGQPINYGYTF	once	-	TRBV15	15	TRBJ1-2
TGTGCCAGCAGTTTATGGACTAGCGGACCCATTGGACCAGATACGCAGTATTTT	CASSLWTSGPIGPDTQYF	-	TRBD2	TRBV27	18	TRBJ2-3
TGTGCCAGCAGCCAAGTGGGTAAAGGATTTGTGGATGGCTACACCTTC	CASSQVGKGFVDGYTF	medium-sized	-	TRBV14	16	TRBJ1-2
TGTGCCAGCAGCGTAGGGGTAGGAGGAGGAAACACCATATATTTT	CASSVGVGGGNTIYF	-	-	TRBV9	15	TRBJ1-3
TGTGCCAGCAGTGAGTTCGGAAACACCATATATTTT	CASSEFGNTIYF	-	-	TRBV2	12	TRBJ1-3
TGCAGCGTTGAACCGGGGGGCGGGTATGGCTACACCTTC	CSVEPGGGYGYTF	few	-	TRBV29-1	13	TRBJ1-2
TGTGCCAACCGAGGCTGGGGACAAACCTACGAGCAGTACTTC	CANRGWGQTYEQYF	-	-	TRBV2	14	TRBJ2-7
TGTGCCAGCAGCTTAGCCGGGACTAGCGGCTACGAGCAGTACTTC	CASSLAGTSGYEQYF	once	TRBD2	TRBV7-6	15	TRBJ2-7
TGTGCCAGCAGCCATACGAGGGTGAGGACCCAGTACTTC	CASSHTRVRTQYF	-	-	TRBV5-6	13	TRBJ2-5
TGTGCCATCAGTGAAGACCGGGACAGGGTGTACACTGAAGCTTTCTTT	CAISEDRDRVYTEAFF	-	TRBD1	TRBV10-3	16	TRBJ1-1
TGTGCCAGCAGCGTAAATGGAGCGGGGGGAACCGGGGAGCTGTTTTTT	CASSVNGAGGTGELFF	-	TRBD2	TRBV9	16	TRBJ2-2
TGTGCCAGCAGTGACGCCGGGACTAGGAAAAACATTCAGTACTTC	CASSDAGTRKNIQYF	-	TRBD2	TRBV25-1	15	TRBJ2-4
TGTGCCAGTAGTATCCAGGGTCAAGAGACCCAGTACTTC	CASSIQGQETQYF	-	-	TRBV19	13	TRBJ2-5
TGCAGCGCTGGACAGGGAGGTGCTGGAAACACCATATATTTT	CSAGQGGAGNTIYF	-	TRBD1	TRBV29-1	14	TRBJ1-3
TGCGCCAGCAGCTTGGCAGGTTTAAGGTTCACTAATGAAAAACTGTTTTTT	CASSLAGLRFTNEKLFF	-	-	TRBV5-1	17	TRBJ1-4
TGTGCCAGCAGCTCGGGGACTAGAGGTGTGGGGGTACGGGGGACCCAGTACTTC	CASSSGTRGVGVRGTQYF	-	TRBD2	TRBV7-8	18	TRBJ2-5
TGTGCTAGCGGACCGTCGGCAGGGGCAACCGGGGAGCTGTTTTTT	CASGPSAGATGELFF	-	-	TRBV7-7	15	TRBJ2-2
TGTGCCAGCTCATCGACAGGGTCGCAGCCCCAGCATTTT	CASSSTGSQPQHF	-	TRBD1	TRBV18	13	TRBJ1-5
TGCAGCGTTGAAGTAACCTATGGCTACACCTTC	CSVEVTYGYTF	-	-	TRBV29-1	11	TRBJ1-2
TGTGCCAGCAGCTTGAGCAGGGGCAATCAGCCCCAGCATTTT	CASSLSRGNQPQHF	-	-	TRBV5-5	14	TRBJ1-5
TGTGCCAGCAGCCCCTCCGGAGAGACCCAGTACTTC	CASSPSGETQYF	once	-	TRBV7-6	12	TRBJ2-5
TGTGCTAGTGGTTTGGAGGAGGAGGCTTTCTTT	CASGLEEEAFF	-	-	TRBV12-5	11	TRBJ1-1
TGCGCCAGCAGCTTGCGGGACAGGGGGGGATCACCCCTCCACTTT	CASSLRDRGGSPLHF	-	TRBD1	TRBV5-1	15	TRBJ1-6
TGTGCCAGTAGTATGGGTCTAGCATATTCCACAGATACGCAGTATTTT	CASSMGLAYSTDTQYF	-	-	TRBV19	16	TRBJ2-3
TGTGCCAGCAGTGAAGCGCTTCCCAGGAGCTCCTACGAGCAGTACTTC	CASSEALPRSSYEQYF	-	-	TRBV6-1	16	TRBJ2-7
TGTGCCAGCAGCCCGGGCGTCGGGTACGAGCAGTACTTC	CASSPGVGYEQYF	-	-	TRBV11-3	13	TRBJ2-7
TGCAGTGCCCCTCATAATGAAAAACTGTTTTTT	CSAPHNEKLFF	-	-	TRBV20-1	11	TRBJ1-4
TGTGCCAGCAGCGTAGCTCCCACGGGCTACGAGCAGTACTTC	CASSVAPTGYEQYF	-	-	TRBV9	14	TRBJ2-7
TGTGCCAGCAGCATACAGGGATTGGACCAAGAGACCCAGTACTTC	CASSIQGLDQETQYF	once	-	TRBV2	15	TRBJ2-5
TGTGCCAGTAGTTTCTTAGGAGGTGAAGCTTTCTTT	CASSFLGGEAFF	-	-	TRBV19	12	TRBJ1-1
TGCGCCAGCAGCCAGGAACAGGGTAACTATGGCTACACCTTC	CASSQEQGNYGYTF	-	-	TRBV4-1	14	TRBJ1-2
TGTGCCACCAGCAGAGTTTTCGCAGGCTATGGCTACACCTTC	CATSRVFAGYGYTF	-	-	TRBV15	14	TRBJ1-2
TGTGCCAGCAGTAGAAGGGGGGCTAGGGAGACCCAGTACTTC	CASSRRGARETQYF	-	-	TRBV5-5	14	TRBJ2-5
TGTGCCAGCAGCTTAGGAGCAGCAGTCTATAATTCACCCCTCCACTTT	CASSLGAAVYNSPLHF	-	-	TRBV7-9	16	TRBJ1-6